This T cell receptor (beta chain) was captured by sequencing in a study of molecular identifiers for immune sequencing clone quantification. In the study overall: Replicate runs used RNA from roughly 20,000 or 100,000 naive CD8 cells, which was split five ways into aliquots, and four of those aliquots were then sequenced.

Germline V gene lookup returns CDR1 MDHEN and CDR2 SYDVKM. The CDR3 is made up of 16 amino acids. This clonotype came up once. One end of the junction varies from germline; a read error may be responsible. One entry per CDR3 protein, called by TCRdb with MiXCR from the PCR reads. The sample holds 53,000 or so distinct CDR3 sequences; more than 35% are singletons and the top ten take around 4%. The receptor was isolated from a human donor in good health. Some libraries in this study had Jurkat cell RNA spiked in. V gene TRBV28 combines with J gene TRBJ1-5; D is possibly TRBD1 (6 bases). What was sequenced was naive CD8+ T cells from blood, with Jurkat cell RNA spiked in. Subset reported: FACS-sorted CD8+CD4-CCR7+CD45RA+ naive T cells. The CDR3 here is CASSLQGINSNQHQHF. DNA for the CDR3: TGTGCCAGCAGTCTCCAGGGGATTAATAGCAATCAGCACCAGCATTTT.